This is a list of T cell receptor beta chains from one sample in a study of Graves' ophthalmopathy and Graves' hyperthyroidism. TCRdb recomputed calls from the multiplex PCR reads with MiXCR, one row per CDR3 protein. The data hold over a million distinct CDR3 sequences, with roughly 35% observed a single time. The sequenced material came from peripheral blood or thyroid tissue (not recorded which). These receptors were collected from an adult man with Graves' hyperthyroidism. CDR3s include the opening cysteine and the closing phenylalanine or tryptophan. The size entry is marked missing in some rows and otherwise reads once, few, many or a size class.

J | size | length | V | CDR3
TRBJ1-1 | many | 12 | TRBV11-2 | CASSRELNVAFF
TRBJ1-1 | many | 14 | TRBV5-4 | CASSLPVMNTEAFF
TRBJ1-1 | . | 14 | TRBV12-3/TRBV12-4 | CASSFWRDDTEAFF
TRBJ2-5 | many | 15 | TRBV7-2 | CASSLARAAQETQYF
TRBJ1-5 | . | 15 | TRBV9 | CASSTRTGLNQPQHF
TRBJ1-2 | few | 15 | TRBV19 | CASSFSAGGVYGYTF
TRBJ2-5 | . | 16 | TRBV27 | CASKSEAGGAGETQYF
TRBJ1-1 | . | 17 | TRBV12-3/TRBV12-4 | CAGSLLGTGFGSTEAFF
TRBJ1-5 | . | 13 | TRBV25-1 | CAATGISNQPQHF
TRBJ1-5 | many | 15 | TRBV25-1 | CASSGGGTSNQPQHF
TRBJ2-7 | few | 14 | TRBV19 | CASSRGTELYEQYF
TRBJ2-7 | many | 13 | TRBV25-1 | CASSEQGANEQYF
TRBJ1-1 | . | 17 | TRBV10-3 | CAISQLGTGVMNTEAFF
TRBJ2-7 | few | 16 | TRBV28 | CASRPGGGLGSHEQYF
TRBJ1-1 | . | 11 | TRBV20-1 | CCGLGDTEAFF
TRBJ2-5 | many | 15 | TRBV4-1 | CASSQASSGQETQYF
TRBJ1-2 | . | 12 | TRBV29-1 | CSVRTGQGGYTF
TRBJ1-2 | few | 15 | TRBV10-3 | CAISGPGQGLSGYTF
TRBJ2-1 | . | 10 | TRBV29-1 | CSVPDNEQFF
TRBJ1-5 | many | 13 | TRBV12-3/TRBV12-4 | CASTAGSNQPQHF
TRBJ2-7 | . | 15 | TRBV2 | CASWGLAGGEYEQYF
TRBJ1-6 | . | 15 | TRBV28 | CASMSARQSVLPLHF
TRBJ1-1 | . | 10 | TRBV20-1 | CSARRQEAFF
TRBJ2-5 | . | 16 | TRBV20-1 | CSARRLPGGPEETQYF